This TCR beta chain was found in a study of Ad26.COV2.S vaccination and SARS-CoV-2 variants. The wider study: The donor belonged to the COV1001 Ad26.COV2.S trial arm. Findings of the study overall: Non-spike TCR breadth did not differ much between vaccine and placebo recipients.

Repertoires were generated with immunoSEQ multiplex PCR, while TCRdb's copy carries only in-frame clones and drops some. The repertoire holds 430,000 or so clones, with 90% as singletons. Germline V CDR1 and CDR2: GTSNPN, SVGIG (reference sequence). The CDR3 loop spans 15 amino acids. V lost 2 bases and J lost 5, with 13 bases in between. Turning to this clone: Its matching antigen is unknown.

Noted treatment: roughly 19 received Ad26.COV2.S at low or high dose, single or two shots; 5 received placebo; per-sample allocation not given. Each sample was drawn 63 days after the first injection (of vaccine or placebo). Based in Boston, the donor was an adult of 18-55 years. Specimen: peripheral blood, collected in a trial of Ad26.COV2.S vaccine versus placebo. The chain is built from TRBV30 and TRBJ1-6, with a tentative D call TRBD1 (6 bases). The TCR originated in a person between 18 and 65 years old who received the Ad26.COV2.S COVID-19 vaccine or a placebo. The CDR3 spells CAWSPPRTDNSPLHF. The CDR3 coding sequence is TGTGCCTGGAGTCCACCTCGGACAGATAATTCACCCCTCCACTTT.